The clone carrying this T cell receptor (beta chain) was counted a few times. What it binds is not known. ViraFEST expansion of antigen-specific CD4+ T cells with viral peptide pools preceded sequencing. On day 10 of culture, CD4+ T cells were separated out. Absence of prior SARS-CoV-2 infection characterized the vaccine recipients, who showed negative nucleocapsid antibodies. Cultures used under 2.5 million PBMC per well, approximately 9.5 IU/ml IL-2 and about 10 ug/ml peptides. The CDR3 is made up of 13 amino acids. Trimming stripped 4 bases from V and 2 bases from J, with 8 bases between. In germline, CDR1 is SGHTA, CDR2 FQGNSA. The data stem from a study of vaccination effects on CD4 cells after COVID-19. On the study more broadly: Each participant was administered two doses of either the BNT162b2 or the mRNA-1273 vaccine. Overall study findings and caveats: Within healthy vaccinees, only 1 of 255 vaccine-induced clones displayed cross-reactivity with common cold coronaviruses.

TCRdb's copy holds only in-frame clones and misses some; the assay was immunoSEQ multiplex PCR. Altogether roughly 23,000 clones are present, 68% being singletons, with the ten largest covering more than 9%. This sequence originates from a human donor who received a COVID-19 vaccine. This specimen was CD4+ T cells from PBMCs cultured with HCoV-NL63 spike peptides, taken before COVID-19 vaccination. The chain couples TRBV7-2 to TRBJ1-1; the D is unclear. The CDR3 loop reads CASSSWANTEAFF. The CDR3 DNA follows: TGTGCCAGCAGCTCGTGGGCTAACACTGAAGCTTTCTTT.